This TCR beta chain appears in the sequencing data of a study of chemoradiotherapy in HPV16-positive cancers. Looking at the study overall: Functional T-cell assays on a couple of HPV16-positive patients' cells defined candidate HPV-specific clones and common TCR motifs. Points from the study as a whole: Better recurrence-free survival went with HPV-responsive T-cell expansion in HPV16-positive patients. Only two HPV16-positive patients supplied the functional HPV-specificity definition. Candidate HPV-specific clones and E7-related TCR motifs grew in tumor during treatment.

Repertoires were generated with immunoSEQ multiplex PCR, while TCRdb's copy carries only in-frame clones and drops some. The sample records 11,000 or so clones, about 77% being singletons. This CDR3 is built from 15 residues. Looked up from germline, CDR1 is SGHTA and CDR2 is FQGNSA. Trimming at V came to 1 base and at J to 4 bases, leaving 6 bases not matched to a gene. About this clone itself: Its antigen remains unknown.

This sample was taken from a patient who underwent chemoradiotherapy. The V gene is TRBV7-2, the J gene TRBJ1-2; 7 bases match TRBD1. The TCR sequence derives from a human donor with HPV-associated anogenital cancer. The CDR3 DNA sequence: TGTGCCAGCAGCTTAGACCAGGGGGGAGCCTATGGCTACACCTTC. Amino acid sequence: CASSLDQGGAYGYTF.